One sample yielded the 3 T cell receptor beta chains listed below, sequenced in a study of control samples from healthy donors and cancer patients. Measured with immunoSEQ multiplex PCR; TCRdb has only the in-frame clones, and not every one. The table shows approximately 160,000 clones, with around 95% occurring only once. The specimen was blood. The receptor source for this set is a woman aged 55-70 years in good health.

The CDR3, as DNA: TGTGCCAGCAGTTATCGGTTTAGCAATCAGCCCCAGCATTTT. Protein: CASSYRFSNQPQHF. The gene calls are TRBV6-2 or TRBV6-3 and TRBJ1-5, with D uncertain. This CDR3 spans 14 amino acids. In germline, CDR1 is MNHEY, CDR2 SVGEGT. The V end lost 3 bases, the J end lost 0 bases, and 6 bases lay between the germline ends.

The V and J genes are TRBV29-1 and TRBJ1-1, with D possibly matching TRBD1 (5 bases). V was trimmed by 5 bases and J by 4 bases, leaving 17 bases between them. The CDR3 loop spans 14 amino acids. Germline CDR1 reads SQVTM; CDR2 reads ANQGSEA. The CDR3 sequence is CSVLHPGRGTEAFF. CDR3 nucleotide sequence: TGCAGCGTTCTCCACCCAGGGCGCGGCACTGAAGCTTTCTTT.

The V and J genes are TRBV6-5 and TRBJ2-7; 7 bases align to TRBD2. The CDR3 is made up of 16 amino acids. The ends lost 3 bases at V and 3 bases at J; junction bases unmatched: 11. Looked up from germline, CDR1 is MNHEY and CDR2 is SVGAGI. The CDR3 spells CASSYRGGSIRYEQYF. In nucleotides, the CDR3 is TGTGCCAGCAGTTATCGCGGGGGATCGATCCGCTACGAGCAGTACTTC.